The 14 T cell receptor beta chains presented below share a single source sample, sequenced in a study of blood T cell repertoires in COVID-19. Sequencing used immunoSEQ multiplex PCR; TCRdb keeps in-frame clones, though not all of them. The data contain 260,000 or so clones, 88% of them singletons. The sample was PBMCs or T cells enriched from blood (not recorded which). The receptors were sampled from a woman in her thirties or forties with acute COVID-19.

This chain connects TRBV5-1 to TRBJ1-3; 7 nucleotides align to TRBD1. V lost 4 bases, J lost 3 bases, and 4 bases stayed unmatched. CDR3 length equals 14 residues. Germline values: CDR1 SGHRS, CDR2 YFSETQ. The CDR3 here is CASSPRGSGNTIYF. The DNA of the CDR3 is TGCGCCAGCAGCCCCAGGGGGAGTGGAAACACCATATATTTT.

The chain joins TRBV3-1 (or the pseudogene TRBV3-2) to TRBJ2-5; tentatively, D is TRBD1 (5 bases). Germline lookup yields CDR1 LGHDT and CDR2 YNNKEL (reference sequence). The CDR3 runs to 14 residues. V was clipped by 1 base and J by 5 bases, with 11 bases between them. CDR3 residues: CASSQVGPWETQYF. The CDR3 coding sequence is TGTGCCAGCAGCCAAGTGGGGCCTTGGGAGACCCAGTACTTC.

This chain uses TRBV28 with TRBJ1-1, with 7 bases that match TRBD1. The length of the CDR3 is 12 residues. Germline V gene sequence: CDR1 MDHEN, CDR2 SYDVKM. CDR3: CAAGGRNTEAFF. The CDR3 region has the DNA TGTGCGGCAGGGGGAAGAAACACTGAAGCTTTCTTT.

The rearrangement links TRBV4-1 to TRBJ2-3, with 12 positions matching TRBD1. Germline values: CDR1 MGHRA, CDR2 YSYEKL. J lost 0 bases, V lost 3 bases, and 13 bases had no gene match. This CDR3 region has 20 residues. CDR3 sequence: CASSQNMGTGGPGSTDTQYF. The CDR3 coding sequence is TGCGCCAGCAGCCAGAACATGGGGACAGGGGGCCCGGGGAGCACAGATACGCAGTATTTT.

The chain couples TRBV23-1 to TRBJ2-2; 11 bases fit TRBD1. TRBV23-1 is an open reading frame whose function is uncertain. With 7 bases clipped from V and 7 bases from J, the junction kept 23 bases outside the gene matches. The CDR3 runs 20 residues. CDR3 coding DNA: TGCGCCAGCAATTGGGAGGACAGGGGGCAGGAGAACGGACTATTCGGGGAGCTGTTTTTT. Amino acid sequence: CASNWEDRGQENGLFGELFF.

The CDR3 sequence: CAWRPTGIYEQYF. In nucleotides, the CDR3 is TGTGCCTGGAGGCCTACAGGGATCTACGAGCAGTACTTC. V and J are TRBV30 and TRBJ2-7; D possibly corresponds to TRBD1 (6 bases). This CDR3 is 13 amino acids long. V lost 3 bases and J 3 bases, leaving 12 bases between the germline ends. CDR1 GTSNPN and CDR2 SVGIG come from the germline V gene (reference sequence).

V gene TRBV5-1 combines with J gene TRBJ1-3; 7 bases map to TRBD1. Trimming removed 1 base from V and 0 bases from J; junction bases left unmatched: 4. CDR3 length equals 16 residues. CDR1 SGHRS and CDR2 YFSETQ come from the germline V gene. The CDR3 is CASSLPGQSSGNTIYF. The CDR3 region has the DNA TGCGCCAGCAGCTTGCCGGGACAGAGCTCTGGAAACACCATATATTTT.

V is TRBV5-4 and J is TRBJ1-1, with D possibly TRBD1 on 5 matching bases. The CDR3 consists of 12 residues. Trimming stripped 1 base from V and 10 bases from J, with 11 bases between. Germline V lookup: CDR1 SGHNT, CDR2 YYREEE (reference sequence). The CDR3 nucleotides are TGTGCCAGCAGCTTGCCCAGGGAAGTAGCTTTCTTT. This gives the protein CASSLPREVAFF.

The chain carries TRBV3-1 (or the pseudogene TRBV3-2) and TRBJ1-1, with D unclear. The germline CDR1 and CDR2 sequences are LGHDT and YNNKEL (reference sequence). V lost 1 base, J lost 4 bases, and 10 bases lay in between. This CDR3 region has 14 residues. The CDR3: CASSQVLGGTEAFF. Written as DNA, the CDR3 is TGTGCCAGCAGCCAAGTCCTTGGCGGCACTGAAGCTTTCTTT.

The V and J genes are TRBV5-1 and TRBJ1-4, with 7 bases fitting TRBD1. The CDR3 totals 17 residues. J gave up 8 bases and V 1 base, and 14 bases lay outside the gene matches. CDR1 and CDR2 (germline): SGHRS, YFSETQ. DNA for the CDR3: TGCGCCAGCAGCTTGTATCCCTTCGAGGACAGGAAGGAAAAACTGTTTTTT. This codes for CASSLYPFEDRKEKLFF.

The chain joins TRBV12-5 to TRBJ2-7; TRBD2 is a possible D gene (7 bases). The CDR3 is 19 residues long. The V end lost 0 bases, the J end lost 0 bases, and 21 bases lay between the germline ends. Looked up from germline, CDR1 is LGHNT and CDR2 is FRNRAP. The CDR3 DNA follows: TGTGCTAGTGGTTTGGTACAGGGTTCAGGGAGGGTTATCTCCTACGAGCAGTACTTC. Protein product: CASGLVQGSGRVISYEQYF.

This chain links TRBV5-1 with TRBJ2-5; a possible D gene is TRBD1 (5 bases). This CDR3 spans 17 amino acids. V lost 4 bases, J lost 0 bases, and 19 bases lay in between. In germline, CDR1 is SGHRS, CDR2 YFSETQ. The chain's CDR3 is CASSGQIRLGDQETQYF. The CDR3 region has the DNA TGCGCCAGCAGCGGACAAATTAGACTCGGCGACCAAGAGACCCAGTACTTC.

This clone is a singleton in its sample. The rearrangement uses TRBV27 and TRBJ1-3; D may be TRBD1 (5 bases). Germline values: CDR1 MNHEY, CDR2 SMNVEV (reference sequence). V was cut by 6 bases and J by 4 bases, with 13 bases left in between. This CDR3 contains 14 residues. CDR3 sequence reads: CASSRAGVGNTIYF. CDR3 sequence (DNA): TGTGCCAGCAGCCGAGCGGGGGTAGGAAACACCATATATTTT.

The J gene is TRBJ1-6, the V gene TRBV28, with D unresolved. V lost 5 bases, J lost 1 base, and 12 bases lay in between. Looked up from germline, CDR1 is MDHEN and CDR2 is SYDVKM. This CDR3 has 16 amino acids. In DNA, the CDR3 is TGTGCCAGCAGTCCGAGCCTAGGATCCTATAATTCACCCCTCCACTTT. Its translation: CASSPSLGSYNSPLHF. Full variable domain (remainder filled in from reference TRBV28 and TRBJ1-6): DVKVTQSSRYLVKRTGEKVFLECVQDMDHENMFWYRQDPGLGLRLIYFSYDVKMKEKGDIPEGYSVSREKKERFSLILESASTNQTSMYLCASSPSLGSYNSPLHFGNGTRLTVT.